The next 20 T cell receptor beta chains were all read from a single sample in a study of cytomegalovirus exposure and HLA in healthy donors. Both 60 Vbeta primers and 13 Jbeta primers went into the PCR. Measured with immunoSEQ multiplex PCR; TCRdb has only the in-frame clones, and not every one. The sample yields about 170,000 clones, about 85% seen once. What was sequenced was PBMCs. Receptors were obtained from a man aged 25 to 45 in good health and CMV-seropositive.

This clone was detected a few times. The chain couples TRBV5-6 to TRBJ2-7, with 7 positions matching TRBD1. J gave up 6 bases and V 3 bases, and 18 bases lay outside the gene matches. CDR3 size: 17 residues. In germline, CDR1 is SGHDT, CDR2 YYEEEE. The CDR3 loop reads CASSWMTGKVMVREQYV. CDR3 sequence (DNA): TGTGCCAGCAGCTGGATGACAGGGAAGGTTATGGTTCGCGAGCAGTACGTC.

The chain uses TRBV5-4 and TRBJ2-1; TRBD2 might be the D (6 bases). The CDR3 sequence is 13 residues long. Trimming pared 0 bases from V and 10 bases from J, leaving 11 bases between. Germline V gene lookup returns CDR1 SGHNT and CDR2 YYREEE (reference sequence). The DNA of the CDR3 is TGTGCCAGCAGCTTGGACCATCGGGGGGAGCAGTTCTTC. Residues: CASSLDHRGEQFF.

The chain recombines TRBV19 with TRBJ1-2; unclear D gene. CDR3 length: 13 amino acids. Germline-derived CDR1 and CDR2 are LNHDA and SQIVND (reference sequence). V lost 6 bases to trimming and J lost 3 bases, with 11 bases between them. The CDR3 is CASRSAVYYGYTF. The CDR3, as DNA: TGTGCCAGTAGATCGGCGGTTTACTATGGCTACACCTTC.

J is TRBJ2-2 and V is TRBV11-3; 10 nucleotides match TRBD2. This CDR3 contains 16 residues. J gave up 8 bases and V 4 bases, and 10 bases lay outside the gene matches. Germline V lookup: CDR1 SGHNT, CDR2 YENEEA. CDR3 in amino acids: CASSSYPGLATGELFF. The CDR3 DNA reads as TGTGCCAGCAGCTCCTATCCGGGACTAGCGACGGGGGAGCTGTTTTTT.

The rearrangement joins TRBV11-2 to TRBJ2-2; 7 bases align to TRBD2. There are 17 residues in the CDR3. J gave up 1 base and V 2 bases, and 7 bases lay outside the gene matches. CDR1 and CDR2 from the germline V gene are SGHAT and FQNNGV. This CDR3 reads CASSLSPSGGNTGELFF. CDR3 nucleotides: TGTGCCAGCAGCTTATCTCCCTCGGGGGGGAACACCGGGGAGCTGTTTTTT.

V is TRBV5-1 and J is TRBJ2-2; TRBD2 is a possible D gene (5 bases). Trimming left V 0 bases short and J 4 bases short, with 16 bases between. Germline CDR1 SGHRS, CDR2 YFSETQ. This CDR3 has 17 residues. CDR3 in DNA: TGCGCCAGCAGCTTGGTAGGCGACTCTCGGGGCACCGGGGAGCTGTTTTTT. Translation: CASSLVGDSRGTGELFF.

This clone was detected only once. V is TRBV29-1 and J is TRBJ2-3; weak D call: TRBD2 (5 bases). The CDR3 runs to 14 residues. Trimming removed 6 bases at V and 0 bases at J, with 13 bases between. The germline V gene has CDR1 SQVTM and CDR2 ANQGSEA. The CDR3 DNA follows: TGCAGCGTCATACTAGAATGGAGCACAGATACGCAGTATTTT. Translating it yields CSVILEWSTDTQYF.

The chain uses TRBV21-1 and TRBJ1-5; TRBD1, as called in the table, went unchecked against the DNA. TRBV21-1 is listed as a pseudogene. The CDR3 is 17 amino acids. As DNA, the CDR3 is TGTGCCAGCAGCAAAGTAGCAGGGACACGCAGCAATCAGCCCCAGCATTTT. This translates into CASSKVAGTRSNQPQHF.

V gene TRBV5-6 combines with J gene TRBJ2-3; weak D call: TRBD2 (5 bases). From germline, CDR1 is SGHDT and CDR2 YYEEEE. V gave up 0 bases and J gave up 4 bases, with 6 bases separating them. The CDR3 contains 13 residues. The CDR3 reads CASSLEEADTQYF. CDR3 DNA: TGTGCCAGCAGCTTGGAGGAGGCAGATACGCAGTATTTT.

The rearrangement uses TRBV7-2 and TRBJ2-3, with 14 bases identical to TRBD2. Trimming took 5 bases from V and 6 from J; bases not matched to a gene: 7. This CDR3 has 16 amino acids. Germline CDR1 SGHTA, CDR2 FQGNSA. CDR3 loop: CASSRAGTSGSDTQYF. The CDR3 coding sequence is TGTGCCAGCAGCCGAGCCGGGACTAGCGGGAGCGATACGCAGTATTTT.

V and J are TRBV6-5 and TRBJ2-7; 9 bases fit TRBD1. CDR3 length: 14 residues. The germline V gene has CDR1 MNHEY and CDR2 SVGAGI. After removal of 5 bases from V and 5 bases from J, the junction contained 7 bases not matched to a gene. CDR3 in DNA: TGTGCCAGCAGTCCACAGGGGGCGAACAACGAGCAGTACTTC. Protein: CASSPQGANNEQYF.

This chain connects TRBV7-2 to TRBJ2-2; weak D call: TRBD1 (6 bases). There are 19 residues in the CDR3. Trimming took off 5 bases at V and 5 bases at J, with 27 bases between the two ends. The germline V gene has CDR1 SGHTA and CDR2 FQGNSA. This chain's CDR3 is CASSPNPDSLGGRTGELFF. The CDR3, as DNA: TGTGCCAGCAGCCCTAACCCGGACAGTTTAGGGGGAAGAACCGGGGAGCTGTTTTTT.

V gene TRBV5-3 combines with J gene TRBJ2-1, with D hard to call. TRBV5-3 is identified as an open reading frame with a role that is uncertain. The V end was cut by 4 bases, the J end by 1 base, with 12 bases between. The CDR3 is 15 residues long. The CDR3: CARSLVCISYNEQFF. The CDR3 nucleotides are TGTGCCAGAAGCCTGGTCTGTATATCCTACAATGAGCAGTTCTTC.

This clone was seen a single time. The genes are TRBV30 and TRBJ2-5; 16 bases align to TRBD2. This CDR3 is built from 14 residues. The V segment lost 5 bases and the J segment 11 bases; nucleotides outside the gene matches: 8. Germline loops: CDR1 GTSNPN, CDR2 SVGIG (reference sequence). CDR3 sequence (DNA): TGTGCCTGGGCTCCGGGACTAGCGGGAGGGGGGCAGTACTTC. It is translated as CAWAPGLAGGGQYF.

The J gene is TRBJ1-2, the V gene TRBV19; 7 nucleotides align to TRBD1. Germline lookup yields CDR1 LNHDA and CDR2 SQIVND (reference sequence). With V trimmed by 3 bases and J by 10 bases, 5 bases remained unmatched. This CDR3 comprises 12 residues. Written as DNA, the CDR3 is TGTGCCAGTAGTATCAGGGGGTCAGACTACACCTTC. This translates into CASSIRGSDYTF.

This clone was seen a handful of times. This chain connects TRBV5-6 to TRBJ1-3; the D is unclear. Germline V gene sequence: CDR1 SGHDT, CDR2 YYEEEE. This CDR3 contains 14 residues. V was shortened by 1 base and J by 0 bases, with 5 bases between the two germline ends. In DNA, the CDR3 is TGTGCCAGCAGCTTGCGTCTCTCTGGAAACACCATATATTTT. Translation gives CASSLRLSGNTIYF.

V usage is TRBV7-2 and J usage is TRBJ1-2, with TRBD1 identical over 8 bases. CDR1 SGHTA and CDR2 FQGNSA come from the germline V gene. The junction had 6 bases not matched to a gene; V was cut back by 3 bases and J by 9 bases. This CDR3 has 13 residues. CDR3 sequence (DNA): TGTGCCAGCAGCTTCCCCGGGACAGGACGCTACACCTTC. Amino acids: CASSFPGTGRYTF.

The rearrangement joins TRBV19 to TRBJ2-5; 11 positions agree with TRBD2. The J segment lost 7 bases and the V segment lost 8 bases, leaving 0 bases of the junction unmatched. In germline, CDR1 is LNHDA, CDR2 SQIVND (reference sequence). The CDR3 is 11 amino acids. DNA for the CDR3: TGTGCCAGTCTAGCGGGGGGGACCCAGTACTTC. Amino acids: CASLAGGTQYF.

The chain uses TRBV9 and TRBJ2-3, with TRBD1 as a possible D gene (5 bases). The germline V gene has CDR1 SGDLS and CDR2 YYNGEE. The CDR3 is 16 amino acids. Deletions cut 4 bases from V and 2 bases from J, with 17 bases between. Here the CDR3 DNA reads TGTGCCAGCAGCCCTCGGGTGGGGCGGAACACAGATACGCAGTATTTT. This translates into CASSPRVGRNTDTQYF.

This clone was seen more than once but under ten times. The chain uses TRBV2 and TRBJ1-5, with a possible D match to TRBD1 (5 bases). CDR3 length: 12 residues. Germline lookup yields CDR1 SNHLY and CDR2 FYNNEI. V lost 4 bases and J 4 bases, leaving 5 bases between the germline ends. The CDR3 here is CASSGQNQPQHF. DNA of the CDR3: TGTGCCAGCAGTGGACAGAATCAGCCCCAGCATTTT.